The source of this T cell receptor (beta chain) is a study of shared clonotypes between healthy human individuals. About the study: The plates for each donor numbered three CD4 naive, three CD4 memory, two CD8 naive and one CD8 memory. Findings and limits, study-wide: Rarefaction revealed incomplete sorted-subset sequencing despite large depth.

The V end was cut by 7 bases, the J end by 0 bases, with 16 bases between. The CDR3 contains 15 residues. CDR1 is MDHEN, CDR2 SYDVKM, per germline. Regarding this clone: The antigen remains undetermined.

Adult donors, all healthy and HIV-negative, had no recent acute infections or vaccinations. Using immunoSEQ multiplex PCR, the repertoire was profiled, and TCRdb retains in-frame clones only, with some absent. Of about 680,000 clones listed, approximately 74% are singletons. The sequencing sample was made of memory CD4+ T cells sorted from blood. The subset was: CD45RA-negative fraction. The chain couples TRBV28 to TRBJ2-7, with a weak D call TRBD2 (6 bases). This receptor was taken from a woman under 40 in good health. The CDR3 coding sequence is TGTGCCAGCACCAACGGGGGACTTCCCTCCTACGAGCAGTACTTC. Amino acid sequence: CASTNGGLPSYEQYF.